Following are 21 T cell receptor beta chains from one sample sequenced in a study of regulatory T cells in long-lasting Graves disease. iRepertoire HTBI primers and Arm-PCR of CDR3 regions built TCR beta libraries. TCRdb analysed the multiplex PCR reads with MiXCR anew, one entry per CDR3 protein. The repertoire holds some 560,000 distinct CDR3 sequences, with about 16% as singletons. As for time point: newly diagnosed GD, antithyroid drugs for less than 3 months. Preparation of the TCR library used RNA extracted from PBMCs. The sample also formed part of further work on T cells in Graves' hyperthyroidism and ophthalmopathy.

The starting material was peripheral blood mononuclear cells (PBMCs), obtained at new diagnosis, from a patient treated with antithyroid drugs. Source of these receptors: a woman aged 40-65 years with Graves disease.

This clonotype has at least ten counts. This sequence joins TRBV2 and TRBJ2-7; 7 nucleotides match TRBD2. Losses at the gene ends were 3 bases for V and 3 bases for J; bases not matched to a gene: 2. Germline CDR1 is SNHLY and CDR2 is FYNNEI. The CDR3 runs 13 residues. The DNA for the CDR3 is TGTGCCAGCAGTGATGGGGGGGTCTACGAGCAGTACTTC. Protein product: CASSDGGVYEQYF.

This clonotype was seen at least ten times. V usage is TRBV12-5 and J usage is TRBJ2-5; the match to TRBD1 covers 10 bases. Per the germline V gene, CDR1 is LGHNT and CDR2 is FRNRAP. The CDR3 covers 16 residues. V shed 2 bases and J 7 bases; nucleotides not matched to a gene: 10. DNA for the CDR3: TGTGCTAGTGGTTTGTATGGACAGGGGGAATCCGCGACCCAGTACTTC. Its protein is CASGLYGQGESATQYF.

This clonotype has a handful of counts. This chain joins TRBV6-1 and TRBJ2-2; the D gene could be TRBD1 or TRBD2 (6 bases each). CDR1 is MNHNS and CDR2 is SASEGT in the germline V gene. V lost 6 bases to trimming and J lost 6 bases, with 11 bases between them. CDR3 size: 13 residues. CDR3 nucleotide sequence: TGTGCCAGCAGCTATGGGGGGCCCGGGGAGCTGTTTTTT. Translated: CASSYGGPGELFF.

A few counts support this clonotype. The V and J genes are TRBV18 and TRBJ1-1; TRBD1 matches at 8 bases. CDR3 length equals 14 residues. The germline gives CDR1 KGHSH, CDR2 LQKENI. The ends lost 1 base at V and 5 bases at J; junction bases unmatched: 3. The CDR3 nucleotides read TGTGCCAGCTCACCACTGGACAGGGTGACTGAAGCTTTCTTT. Protein product: CASSPLDRVTEAFF.

In its sample, this clonotype was seen many times. V gene TRBV29-1 combines with J gene TRBJ1-4, with D hard to call. V gave up 6 bases and J gave up 7 bases, with 18 bases separating them. The CDR3 has 14 amino acids. The germline V gene has CDR1 SQVTM and CDR2 ANQGSEA. The CDR3 here is CSVKRPGRGEKLFF. The CDR3 DNA sequence: TGCAGCGTCAAACGCCCCGGGCGGGGTGAAAAACTGTTTTTT.

At least ten counts were recorded for this clonotype. V and J are TRBV5-1 and TRBJ2-3, with D possibly TRBD2 on 5 matching bases. Per the germline V gene, CDR1 is SGHRS and CDR2 is YFSETQ. This CDR3 spans 13 amino acids. V was cut by 4 bases and J by 4 bases, with 10 bases left in between. The CDR3 loop is CASSISGADTQYF. CDR3 bases: TGCGCCAGCAGCATCAGCGGTGCAGATACGCAGTATTTT.

This clonotype was picked up many times. The chain is built from TRBV2 and TRBJ1-1; D may be TRBD1 (5 bases). In germline, CDR1 is SNHLY, CDR2 FYNNEI. This CDR3 is 15 amino acids long. Trimming took off 0 bases at V and 3 bases at J, with 11 bases between the two ends. CDR3 in amino acids: CASSEAPGLDTEAFF. The CDR3 region has the DNA TGTGCCAGCAGTGAAGCGCCGGGGCTGGACACTGAAGCTTTCTTT.

This clonotype was seen at least ten times. The rearrangement joins TRBV3-1 to TRBJ2-2, with D uncertain. V lost 1 base and J 6 bases, leaving 9 bases between the germline ends. Germline CDR1 reads LGHDT; CDR2 reads YNNKEL (reference sequence). The CDR3 consists of 14 residues. Here the CDR3 reads CASSQGTVPGELFF. CDR3 bases: TGTGCCAGCAGCCAAGGTACTGTCCCCGGGGAGCTGTTTTTT.

This clonotype was seen repeatedly, ten times or more. This chain links TRBV11-1 with TRBJ2-7; D possibly corresponds to TRBD1 (5 bases). CDR3 length equals 15 residues. V was pared by 4 bases and J by 3 bases, with 16 bases between. Per germline, CDR1 SGHAT and CDR2 FQDESV (reference sequence). The CDR3 nucleotides are TGTGCCAGCAGCTCGGACACCTCTGGAATCTACGAGCAGTACTTC. It is translated as CASSSDTSGIYEQYF.

This clonotype was seen only a few times. The V call is TRBV18, the J call TRBJ1-5; D unclear. Trimming removed 6 bases from V and 6 bases from J, with 21 bases in between. The CDR3 loop spans 16 amino acids. Germline assignment: CDR1 KGHSH and CDR2 LQKENI. The CDR3 nucleotides are TGTGCCAGCTCCCCTTCCCAAGGCCCCTGGAGTCAGCCCCAGCATTTT. Amino acids: CASSPSQGPWSQPQHF. The variable domain in full, with the rest retrieved from reference TRBV18 and TRBJ1-5, is NAGVMQNPRHLVRRRGQEARLRCSPMKGHSHVYWYRQLPEEGLKFMVYLQKENIIDESGMPKERFSAEFPKEGPSILRIQQVVRGDSAAYFCASSPSQGPWSQPQHFGDGTRLSIL.

A few counts support this clonotype. This may be a read error, as it is one base from a much larger clone. The chain joins TRBV6-5 to TRBJ2-5, with 12 bases aligning to TRBD2. The CDR3 contains 16 residues. Trimming took 4 bases from V and 2 from J; bases not matched to a gene: 5. Germline CDR1 reads MNHEY; CDR2 reads SVGAGI. The CDR3 DNA reads TGTGCCAGCAGTTTCAGCCTAGCGGGGGGGCAAGAGACCCAGTACTTC. It encodes CASSFSLAGGQETQYF.

V usage is TRBV11-2 and J usage is TRBJ1-1; D is undetermined. The germline V and J ends were trimmed by 0 bases and 11 bases, with 13 bases remaining between them. Germline V gene data show CDR1 as SGHAT and CDR2 as FQNNGV. This CDR3 comprises 13 residues. The CDR3 DNA reads as TGTGCCAGCAGCTTAGATCGGCTAGGGCAGGCTTTCTTT. Its translation: CASSLDRLGQAFF. Filled out from reference TRBV11-2 and TRBJ1-1, the complete variable domain reads EAGVAQSPRYKIIEKRQSVAFWCNPISGHATLYWYQQILGQGPKLLIQFQNNGVVDDSQLPKDRFSAERLKGVDSTLKIQPAKLEDSAVYLCASSLDRLGQAFFGQGTRLTVV.

This clonotype came up a few times. A far larger clone differs by one base, so this is likely a read error. V usage is TRBV5-1 and J usage is TRBJ2-7; D is perhaps TRBD1 (5 bases). CDR1 is SGHRS, CDR2 YFSETQ, per germline. This CDR3 has 12 amino acids. In DNA form, the CDR3 reads TGTGCCAGCAGCGTAGGGGACTACGAGCAGTACTTC. Translation gives CASSVGDYEQYF.

This clonotype was seen ten or more times. The chain is built from TRBV2 and TRBJ1-4, with D unclear. The germline gives CDR1 SNHLY, CDR2 FYNNEI. V was trimmed by 1 base and J by 4 bases, leaving 10 bases between them. This CDR3 is 15 amino acids long. Here the CDR3 reads CASSEGGYGNEKLFF. CDR3 coding DNA: TGTGCCAGCAGTGAAGGGGGATATGGTAATGAAAAACTGTTTTTT.

This clonotype was seen a few times. This chain connects TRBV20-1 to TRBJ1-2; tentative D call: TRBD1 (6 bases). CDR3 length: 15 amino acids. Germline V gene sequence: CDR1 DFQATT, CDR2 SNEGSKA (reference sequence). V lost 6 bases to trimming and J lost 4 bases, with 21 bases between them. This CDR3 is CSAPGGRFPVYGYTF. The CDR3 DNA sequence: TGCAGTGCCCCCGGGGGCCGCTTCCCAGTCTATGGCTACACCTTC.

This clonotype was detected ten times or more. The chain combines TRBV30 with TRBJ2-3; D might be TRBD1 (6 bases). The V end was cut by 1 base, the J end by 5 bases, with 7 bases between. CDR1 is GTSNPN and CDR2 is SVGIG in the germline V gene (reference sequence). The CDR3 length is 12 residues. The DNA of the CDR3 is TGTGCCTGGAGTGCAGGGGTAGATACGCAGTATTTT. This translates into CAWSAGVDTQYF.

This clonotype turned up a few times. V is TRBV7-8 and J is TRBJ2-2; 10 nucleotides line up with TRBD1. Germline lookup yields CDR1 SGHVS and CDR2 FQNEAQ. This CDR3 has 15 amino acids. The trim removed 0 bases at V and 7 bases at J, leaving 2 bases unmatched. The CDR3 DNA is TGTGCCAGCAGCTTAGCGGGACAGGGGATCGGGGAGCTGTTTTTT. This codes for CASSLAGQGIGELFF.

This clonotype was found a few times. The chain employs TRBV19 and TRBJ1-5; D might be TRBD1 (6 bases). Per the germline V gene, CDR1 is LNHDA and CDR2 is SQIVND (reference sequence). This CDR3 comprises 15 residues. Trimming pared 0 bases from V and 1 base from J, leaving 7 bases between. CDR3 sequence reads: CASSIDGGSNQPQHF. The CDR3 region has the DNA TGTGCCAGTAGTATAGATGGGGGCAGCAATCAGCCCCAGCATTTT.

Many counts were recorded for this clonotype. This chain links TRBV7-9 with TRBJ2-3; D perhaps matches TRBD2 (7 bases). CDR1 is SEHNR and CDR2 is FQNEAQ in the germline V gene (reference sequence). The CDR3 contains 15 residues. V was shortened by 5 bases and J by 1 base, with 13 bases between the two germline ends. The CDR3 region is CASSLGGARTDTQYF. The DNA for the CDR3 is TGTGCCAGCAGCCTGGGGGGGGCCCGCACAGATACGCAGTATTTT.

Details on this clonotype: The junction and the germline gene differ at one end; a read error may be behind it. V usage is TRBV20-1 and J usage is TRBJ1-5; 9 positions match TRBD1. CDR3 size: 14 residues. The germline gives CDR1 DFQATT, CDR2 SNEGSKA (reference sequence). Here the CDR3 reads CNARTGGSQQPQHF. The CDR3 nucleotides read TGCAATGCTCGAACAGGGGGCTCACAACAGCCCCAGCATTTT.

This clonotype was found a few times. The J gene is TRBJ1-5, the V gene TRBV20-1; TRBD1 might be the D (5 bases). Per the germline V gene, CDR1 is DFQATT and CDR2 is SNEGSKA (reference sequence). This CDR3 spans 15 amino acids. V lost 6 bases to trimming and J lost 2 bases, with 17 bases between them. The chain's CDR3 is CSAGEAGRGNQPQHF. The CDR3 DNA follows: TGCAGTGCCGGAGAGGCGGGGCGAGGCAATCAGCCCCAGCATTTT.